The clone carrying this TCR beta chain was recorded at least ten times. There were no patients who had received any treatment before thyroid surgery. This entry belongs to a study of metastatic and nonmetastatic thyroid tumors. TCRdb reassembled clones from the PCR reads with MiXCR. The sample has 50,000 to 60,000 clones, around a sixth seen once; the top ten hold 2.5% to 3.5%. The CDR3 runs 13 residues. V lost 0 bases, J lost 3 bases, and 7 bases lay in between. Looked up from germline, CDR1 is SGHRS and CDR2 is YFSETQ. The sample was blood. This sequence was found in a female donor with papillary thyroid cancer or a benign thyroid nodule (not recorded which). Some clones in this sample may be carry-over from other donors' samples. The rearrangement links TRBV5-1 to TRBJ2-7, with D hard to call. The CDR3 coding sequence is TGCGCCAGCAGCTTGGATCAGAACTACGAGCAGTACTTC. Translating gives CASSLDQNYEQYF.